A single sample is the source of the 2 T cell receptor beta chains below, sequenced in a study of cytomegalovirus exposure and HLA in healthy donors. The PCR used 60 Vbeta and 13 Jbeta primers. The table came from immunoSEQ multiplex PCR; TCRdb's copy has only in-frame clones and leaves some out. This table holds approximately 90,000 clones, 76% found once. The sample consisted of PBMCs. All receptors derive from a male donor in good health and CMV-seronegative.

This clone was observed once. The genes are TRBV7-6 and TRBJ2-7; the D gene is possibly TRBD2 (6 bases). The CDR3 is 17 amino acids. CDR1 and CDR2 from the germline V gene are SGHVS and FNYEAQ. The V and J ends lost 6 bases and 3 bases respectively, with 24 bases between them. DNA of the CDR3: TGTGCCAGCAGTTCAAACATGCCCCGGTCGCGGGGCTACGAGCAGTACTTC. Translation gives CASSSNMPRSRGYEQYF.

CDR3 sequence reads: CASSSGTDYGYTF. The CDR3 region has the DNA TGTGCCAGCAGTTCTGGGACAGACTATGGCTACACCTTC. This chain uses TRBV28 with TRBJ1-2; TRBD1 matches at 7 bases. The germline V gene encodes CDR1 MDHEN and CDR2 SYDVKM. The CDR3 length is 13 residues. The V gene end was trimmed by 4 bases and the J gene end by 3 bases; junction bases not matched to a gene: 2.